This T cell receptor (beta chain) was documented in a study of cytomegalovirus exposure and HLA in healthy donors. Study in general: Findings of an earlier analysis included 90 million to 120 million unique TCR beta sequences from roughly 180 million T cells. Notes on the study in general: Several of the most significant clusters appeared, in a later analysis, to be linked to common viral pathogens. Later analysis identified a missense DCLRE1C variant that was linked to TCR beta V- and J-gene trimming.

The PCR made use of 60 Vbeta and 13 Jbeta primers. Assay used: immunoSEQ multiplex PCR; TCRdb lists only in-frame clones, some missing. This table holds over 150,000 clones, around 86% found once. Trimming removed 1 base from V and 5 bases from J; junction bases left unmatched: 1. Germline V CDR1 and CDR2: MNHNS, SASEGT. The CDR3 runs to 15 residues. Regarding this clone: Its antigen is undetermined.

The chain links TRBV6-1 to TRBJ1-6, with 8 bases identical to TRBD1. The sample taken for sequencing was PBMCs. The clonotype originates from a human donor in good health. Here the CDR3 reads CASSEGDRNNSPLHF. The DNA of the CDR3 is TGTGCCAGCAGTGAAGGGGACAGGAATAATTCACCCCTCCACTTT.